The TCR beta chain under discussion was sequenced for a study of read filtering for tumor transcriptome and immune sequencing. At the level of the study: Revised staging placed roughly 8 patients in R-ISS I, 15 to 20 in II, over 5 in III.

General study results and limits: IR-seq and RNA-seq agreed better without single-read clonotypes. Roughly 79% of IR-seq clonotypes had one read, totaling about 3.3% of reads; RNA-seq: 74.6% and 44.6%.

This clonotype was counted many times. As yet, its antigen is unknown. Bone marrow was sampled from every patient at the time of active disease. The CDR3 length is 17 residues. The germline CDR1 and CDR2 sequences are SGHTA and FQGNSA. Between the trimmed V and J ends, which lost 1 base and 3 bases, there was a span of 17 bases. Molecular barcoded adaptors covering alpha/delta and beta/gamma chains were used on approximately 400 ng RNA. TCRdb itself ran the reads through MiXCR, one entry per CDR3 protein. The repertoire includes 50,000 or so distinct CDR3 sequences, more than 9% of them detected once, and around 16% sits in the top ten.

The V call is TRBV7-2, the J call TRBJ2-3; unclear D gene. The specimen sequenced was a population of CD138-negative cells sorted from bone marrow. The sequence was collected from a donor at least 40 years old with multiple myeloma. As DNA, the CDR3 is TGTGCCAGCAGCTTAGAAACTCCATGGGTTGTGACAGATACGCAGTATTTT. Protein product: CASSLETPWVVTDTQYF.